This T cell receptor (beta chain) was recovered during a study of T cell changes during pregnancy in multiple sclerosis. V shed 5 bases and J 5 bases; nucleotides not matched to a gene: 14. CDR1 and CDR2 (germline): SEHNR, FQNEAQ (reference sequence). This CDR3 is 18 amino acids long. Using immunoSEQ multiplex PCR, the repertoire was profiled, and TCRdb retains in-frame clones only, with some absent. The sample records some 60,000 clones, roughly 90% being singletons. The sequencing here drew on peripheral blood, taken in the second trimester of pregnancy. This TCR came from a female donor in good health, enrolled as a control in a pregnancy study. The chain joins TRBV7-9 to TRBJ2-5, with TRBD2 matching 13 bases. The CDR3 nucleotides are TGTGCCAGCAGCGCGGGAGGGACTAGCGGGAATTCGGCGGAGACCCAGTACTTC. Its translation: CASSAGGTSGNSAETQYF.